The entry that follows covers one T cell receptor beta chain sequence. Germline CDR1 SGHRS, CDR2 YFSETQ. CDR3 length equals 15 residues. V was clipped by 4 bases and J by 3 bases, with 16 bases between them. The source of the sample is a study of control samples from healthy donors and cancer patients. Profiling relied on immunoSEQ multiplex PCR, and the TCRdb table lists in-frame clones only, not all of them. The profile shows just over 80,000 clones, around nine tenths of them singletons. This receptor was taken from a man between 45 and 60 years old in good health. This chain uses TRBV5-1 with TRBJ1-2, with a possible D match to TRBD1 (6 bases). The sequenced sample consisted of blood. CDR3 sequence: CASSGGAYRDYGYTF. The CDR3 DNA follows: TGCGCCAGCAGCGGGGGGGCCTACAGGGACTATGGCTACACCTTC.